This T cell receptor (beta chain) emerged from a study of T cells in Graves' hyperthyroidism and ophthalmopathy. RNA transcripts yielded amplified TCR beta CDR3 regions. The HTBI primer set drove a first-round RT-PCR of the TCR CDR3. TCRdb ran MiXCR on the multiplex PCR reads and lists one entry per CDR3 protein. The repertoire holds approximately 620,000 distinct CDR3 sequences, approximately 15% seen once, with less than 3.5% in the top ten. The V and J ends lost 2 bases and 0 bases respectively, with 11 bases between them. Germline CDR1 is MNHNS and CDR2 is SASEGT. CDR3 length: 17 amino acids. About 9.4 ml fresh peripheral blood yielded the PBMCs.

This TCR came from a middle-aged woman with Graves' ophthalmopathy. Sequencing was carried out using blood. The V and J genes are TRBV6-1 and TRBJ2-6; D is perhaps TRBD1 (6 bases). In DNA form, the CDR3 reads TGTGCCAGCAGTGAACGGACAGCCCGCTCTGGGGCCAACGTCCTGACTTTC. It translates to CASSERTARSGANVLTF.